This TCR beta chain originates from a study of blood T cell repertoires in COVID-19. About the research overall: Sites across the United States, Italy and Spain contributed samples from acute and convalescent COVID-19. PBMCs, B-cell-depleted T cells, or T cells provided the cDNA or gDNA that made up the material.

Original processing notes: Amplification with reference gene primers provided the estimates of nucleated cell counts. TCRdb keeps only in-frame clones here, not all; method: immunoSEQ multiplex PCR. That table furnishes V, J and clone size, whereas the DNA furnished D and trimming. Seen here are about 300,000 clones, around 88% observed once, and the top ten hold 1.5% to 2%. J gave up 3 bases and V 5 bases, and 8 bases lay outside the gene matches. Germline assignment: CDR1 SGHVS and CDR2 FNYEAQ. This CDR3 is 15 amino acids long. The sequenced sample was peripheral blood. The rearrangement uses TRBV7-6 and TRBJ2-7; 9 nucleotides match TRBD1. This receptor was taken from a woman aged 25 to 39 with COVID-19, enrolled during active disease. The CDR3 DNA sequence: TGTGCCAGCAGCCGGGGGACAGGGCGTCTCTACGAGCAGTACTTC. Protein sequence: CASSRGTGRLYEQYF.